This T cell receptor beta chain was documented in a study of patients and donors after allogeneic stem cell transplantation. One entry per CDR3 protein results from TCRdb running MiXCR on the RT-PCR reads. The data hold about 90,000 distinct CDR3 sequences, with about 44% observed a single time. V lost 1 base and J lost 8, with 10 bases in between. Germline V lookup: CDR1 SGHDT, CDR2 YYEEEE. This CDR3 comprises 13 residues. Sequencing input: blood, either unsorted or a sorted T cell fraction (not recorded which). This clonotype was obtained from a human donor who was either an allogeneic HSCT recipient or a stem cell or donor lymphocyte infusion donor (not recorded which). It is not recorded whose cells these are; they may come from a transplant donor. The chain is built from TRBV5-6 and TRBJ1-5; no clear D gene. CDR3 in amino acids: CASSLWSHKPQHF. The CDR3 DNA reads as TGTGCCAGCAGCTTGTGGTCCCATAAGCCCCAGCATTTT.